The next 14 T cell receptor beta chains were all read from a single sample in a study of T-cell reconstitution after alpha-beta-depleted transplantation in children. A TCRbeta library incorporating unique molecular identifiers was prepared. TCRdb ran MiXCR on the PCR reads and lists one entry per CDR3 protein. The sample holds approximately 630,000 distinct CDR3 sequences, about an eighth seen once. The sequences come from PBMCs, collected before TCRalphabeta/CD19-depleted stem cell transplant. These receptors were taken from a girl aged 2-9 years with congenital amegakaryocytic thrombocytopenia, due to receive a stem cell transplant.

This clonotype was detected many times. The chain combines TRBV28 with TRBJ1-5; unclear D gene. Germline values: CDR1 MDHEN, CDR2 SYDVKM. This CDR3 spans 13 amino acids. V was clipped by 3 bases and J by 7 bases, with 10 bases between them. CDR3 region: CASSLAFGQPQHF. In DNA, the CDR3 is TGTGCCAGCAGTTTGGCGTTTGGGCAGCCCCAGCATTTT.

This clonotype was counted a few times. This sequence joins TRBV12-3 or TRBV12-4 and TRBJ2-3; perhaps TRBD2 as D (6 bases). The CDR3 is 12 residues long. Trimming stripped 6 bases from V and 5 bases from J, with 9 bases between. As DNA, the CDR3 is TGTGCCAGCAGCCCGGGGGTAGATACGCAGTATTTT. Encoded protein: CASSPGVDTQYF.

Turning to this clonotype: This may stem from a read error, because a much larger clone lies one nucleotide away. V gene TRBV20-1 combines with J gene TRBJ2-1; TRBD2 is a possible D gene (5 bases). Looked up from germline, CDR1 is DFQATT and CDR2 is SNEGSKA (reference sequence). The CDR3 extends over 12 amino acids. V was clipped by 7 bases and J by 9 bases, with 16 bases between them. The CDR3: CSGSTGIREQFF. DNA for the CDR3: TGCAGTGGGTCAACGGGAATCCGTGAGCAGTTCTTC.

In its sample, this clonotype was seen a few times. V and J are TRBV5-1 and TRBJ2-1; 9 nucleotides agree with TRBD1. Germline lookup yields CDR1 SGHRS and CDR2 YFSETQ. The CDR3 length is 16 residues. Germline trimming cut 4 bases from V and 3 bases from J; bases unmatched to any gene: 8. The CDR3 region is CASSGGDRDGYNEQFF. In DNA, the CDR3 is TGCGCCAGCAGCGGGGGGGACAGGGACGGCTACAATGAGCAGTTCTTC.

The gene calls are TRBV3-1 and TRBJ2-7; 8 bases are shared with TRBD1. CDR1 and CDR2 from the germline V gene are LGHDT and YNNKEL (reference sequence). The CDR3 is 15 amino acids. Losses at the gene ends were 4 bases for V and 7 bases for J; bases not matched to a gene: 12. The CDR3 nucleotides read TGTGCCAGCAGCCGTTCGAACAGGGGGGTGGCGGAGCAGTACTTC. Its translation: CASSRSNRGVAEQYF.

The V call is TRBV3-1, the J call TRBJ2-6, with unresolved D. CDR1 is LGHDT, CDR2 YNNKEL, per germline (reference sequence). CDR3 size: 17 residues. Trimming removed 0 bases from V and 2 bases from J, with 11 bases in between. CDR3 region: CASSQDVPGTGANVLTF. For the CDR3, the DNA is TGTGCCAGCAGCCAAGATGTACCGGGTACTGGGGCCAACGTCCTGACTTTC.

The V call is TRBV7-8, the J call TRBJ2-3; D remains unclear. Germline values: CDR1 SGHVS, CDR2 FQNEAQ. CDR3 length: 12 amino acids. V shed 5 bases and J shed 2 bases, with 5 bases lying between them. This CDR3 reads CASSADTDTQYF. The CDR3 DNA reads TGTGCCAGCAGCGCCGACACAGATACGCAGTATTTT.

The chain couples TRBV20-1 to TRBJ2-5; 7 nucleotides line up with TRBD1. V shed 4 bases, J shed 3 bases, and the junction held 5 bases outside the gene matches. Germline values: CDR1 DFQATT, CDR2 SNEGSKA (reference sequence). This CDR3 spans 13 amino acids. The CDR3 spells CSAMFTGEETQYF. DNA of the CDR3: TGCAGTGCTATGTTCACAGGGGAAGAGACCCAGTACTTC.

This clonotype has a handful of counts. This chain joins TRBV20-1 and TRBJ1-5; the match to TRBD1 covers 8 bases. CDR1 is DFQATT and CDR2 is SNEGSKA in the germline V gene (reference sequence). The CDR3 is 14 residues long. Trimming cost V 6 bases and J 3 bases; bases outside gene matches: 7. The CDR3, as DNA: TGCAGTGCACCCGGGACAGGACTCAATCAGCCCCAGCATTTT. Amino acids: CSAPGTGLNQPQHF.

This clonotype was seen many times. The CDR3 sequence: CASSLPGSGRDQFF. The CDR3 DNA reads as TGTGCCAGCAGCTTGCCGGGGAGCGGGAGAGATCAGTTCTTC. The chain is built from TRBV7-9 and TRBJ2-1, with TRBD2 identical over 8 bases. Unmatched junction bases numbered 11, after V lost 3 bases and J lost 13 bases. The CDR3 runs 14 residues. The germline V gene has CDR1 SEHNR and CDR2 FQNEAQ (reference sequence).

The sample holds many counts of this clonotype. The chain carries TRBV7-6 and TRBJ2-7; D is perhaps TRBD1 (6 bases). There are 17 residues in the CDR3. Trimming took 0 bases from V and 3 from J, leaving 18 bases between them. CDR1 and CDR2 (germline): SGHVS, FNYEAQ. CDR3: CASSLAPTGTPSYEQYF. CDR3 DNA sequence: TGTGCCAGCAGCTTAGCCCCAACCGGGACACCCAGCTACGAGCAGTACTTC. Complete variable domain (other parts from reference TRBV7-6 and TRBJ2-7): GAGVSQSPRYKVTKRGQDVALRCDPISGHVSLYWYRQALGQGPEFLTYFNYEAQQDKSGLPNDRFSAERPEGSISTLTIQRTEQRDSAMYRCASSLAPTGTPSYEQYFGPGTRLTVT.

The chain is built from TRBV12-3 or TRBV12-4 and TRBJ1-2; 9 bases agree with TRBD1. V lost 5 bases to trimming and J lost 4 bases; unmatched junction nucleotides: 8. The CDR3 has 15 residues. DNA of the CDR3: TGTGCCAGCAGTACCCGGGACAGGGACGCCTATGGCTACACCTTC. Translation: CASSTRDRDAYGYTF.

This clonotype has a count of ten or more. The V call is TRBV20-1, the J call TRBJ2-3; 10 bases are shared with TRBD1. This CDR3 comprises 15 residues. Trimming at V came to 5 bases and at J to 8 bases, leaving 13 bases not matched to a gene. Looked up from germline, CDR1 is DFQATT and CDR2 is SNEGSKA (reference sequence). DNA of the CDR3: TGCAGTGCTCCAGGACAGGGGGATAGTTTCGTTACGCAGTATTTT. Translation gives CSAPGQGDSFVTQYF.

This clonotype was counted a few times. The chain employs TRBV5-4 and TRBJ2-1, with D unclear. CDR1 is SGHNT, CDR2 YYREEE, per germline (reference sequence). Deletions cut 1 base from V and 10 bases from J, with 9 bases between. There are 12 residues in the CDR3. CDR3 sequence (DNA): TGTGCCAGCAGCTTGATTTCAGACGAGCAGTTCTTC. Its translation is CASSLISDEQFF.